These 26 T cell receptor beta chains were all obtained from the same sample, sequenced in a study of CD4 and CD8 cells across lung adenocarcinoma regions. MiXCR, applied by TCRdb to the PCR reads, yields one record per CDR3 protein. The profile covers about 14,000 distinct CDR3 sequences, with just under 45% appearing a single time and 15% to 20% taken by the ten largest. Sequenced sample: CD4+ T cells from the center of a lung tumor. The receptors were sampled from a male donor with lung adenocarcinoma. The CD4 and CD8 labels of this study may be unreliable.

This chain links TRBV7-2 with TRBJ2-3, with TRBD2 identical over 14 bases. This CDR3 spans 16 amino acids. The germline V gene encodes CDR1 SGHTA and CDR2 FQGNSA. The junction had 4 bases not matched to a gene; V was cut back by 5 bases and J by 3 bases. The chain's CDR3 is CASSPGLAGGTDTQYF. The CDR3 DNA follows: TGTGCCAGCAGCCCAGGACTAGCGGGAGGAACAGATACGCAGTATTTT.

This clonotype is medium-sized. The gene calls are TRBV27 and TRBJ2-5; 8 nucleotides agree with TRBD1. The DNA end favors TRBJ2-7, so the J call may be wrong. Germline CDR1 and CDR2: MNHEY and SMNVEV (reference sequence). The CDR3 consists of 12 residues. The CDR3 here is CASSGQGSEQYF. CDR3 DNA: TGTGCCAGCAGCGGACAGGGCAGCGAGCAGTACTTC.

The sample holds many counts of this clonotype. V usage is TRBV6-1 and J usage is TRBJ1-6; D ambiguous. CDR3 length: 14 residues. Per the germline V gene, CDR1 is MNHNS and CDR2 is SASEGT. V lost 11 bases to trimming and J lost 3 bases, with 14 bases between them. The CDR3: CAVQERDYNSPLHF. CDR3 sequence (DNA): TGTGCCGTCCAGGAGCGGGACTATAATTCACCCCTCCACTTT.

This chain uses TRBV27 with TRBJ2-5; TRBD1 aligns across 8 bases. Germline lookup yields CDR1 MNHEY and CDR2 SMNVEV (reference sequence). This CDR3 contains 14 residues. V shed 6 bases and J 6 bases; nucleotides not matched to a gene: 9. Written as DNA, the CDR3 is TGTGCCAGCAGCCCCCACCAGGGGGCCAAGACCCAGTACTTC. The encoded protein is CASSPHQGAKTQYF.

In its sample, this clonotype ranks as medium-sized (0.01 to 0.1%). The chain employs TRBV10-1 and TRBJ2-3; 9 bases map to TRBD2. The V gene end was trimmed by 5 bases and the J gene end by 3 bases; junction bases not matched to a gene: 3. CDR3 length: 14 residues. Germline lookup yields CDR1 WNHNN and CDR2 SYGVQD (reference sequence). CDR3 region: CASSNAGGTDTQYF. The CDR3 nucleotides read TGCGCCAGCAGTAACGCGGGAGGGACAGATACGCAGTATTTT.

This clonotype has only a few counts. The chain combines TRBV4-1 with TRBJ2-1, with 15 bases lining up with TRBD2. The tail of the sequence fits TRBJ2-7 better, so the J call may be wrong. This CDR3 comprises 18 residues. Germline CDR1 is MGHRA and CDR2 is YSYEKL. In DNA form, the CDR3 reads TGCGCCAGCAGCCCCCGGGGACTAGCGGGAGGAACTACCTACGAGCAGTACTTC. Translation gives CASSPRGLAGGTTYEQYF.

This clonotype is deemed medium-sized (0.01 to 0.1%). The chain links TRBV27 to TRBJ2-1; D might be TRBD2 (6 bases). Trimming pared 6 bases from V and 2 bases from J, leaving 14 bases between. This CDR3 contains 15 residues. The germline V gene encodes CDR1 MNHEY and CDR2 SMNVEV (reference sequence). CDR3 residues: CASSARRAPYNEQFF. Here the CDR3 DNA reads TGTGCCAGCAGCGCCAGGAGGGCCCCCTACAATGAGCAGTTCTTC.

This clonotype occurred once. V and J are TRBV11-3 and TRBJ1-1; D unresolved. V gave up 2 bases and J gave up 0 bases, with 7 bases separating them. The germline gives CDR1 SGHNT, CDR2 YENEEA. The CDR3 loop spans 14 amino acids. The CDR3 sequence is CASSLNNMNTEAFF. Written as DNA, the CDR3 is TGTGCCAGCAGCTTAAACAACATGAACACTGAAGCTTTCTTT. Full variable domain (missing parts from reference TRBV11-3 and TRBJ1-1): EAGVVQSPRYKIIEKKQPVAFWCNPISGHNTLYWYLQNLGQGPELLIRYENEEAVDDSQLPKDRFSAERLKGVDSTLKIQPAELGDSAVYLCASSLNNMNTEAFFGQGTRLTVV.

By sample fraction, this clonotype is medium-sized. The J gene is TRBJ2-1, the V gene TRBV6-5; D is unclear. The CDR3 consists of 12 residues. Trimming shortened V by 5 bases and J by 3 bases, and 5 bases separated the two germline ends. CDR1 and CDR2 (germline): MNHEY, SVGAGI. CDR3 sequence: CASSPDYNEQFF. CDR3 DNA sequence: TGTGCCAGCAGTCCTGACTACAATGAGCAGTTCTTC.

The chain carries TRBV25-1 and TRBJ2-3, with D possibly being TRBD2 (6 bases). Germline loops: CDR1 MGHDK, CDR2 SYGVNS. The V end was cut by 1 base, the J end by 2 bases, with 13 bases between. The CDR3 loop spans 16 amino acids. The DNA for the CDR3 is TGTGCCAGCAGTGAATTGGCGGGACCGGACACAGATACGCAGTATTTT. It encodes CASSELAGPDTDTQYF.

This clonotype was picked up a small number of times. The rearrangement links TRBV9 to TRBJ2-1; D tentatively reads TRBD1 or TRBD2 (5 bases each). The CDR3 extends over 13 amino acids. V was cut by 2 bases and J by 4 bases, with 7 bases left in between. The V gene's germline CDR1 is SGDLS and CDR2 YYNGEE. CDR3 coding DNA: TGTGCCAGCAGCGTCTGGGGGTACAATGAGCAGTTCTTC. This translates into CASSVWGYNEQFF.

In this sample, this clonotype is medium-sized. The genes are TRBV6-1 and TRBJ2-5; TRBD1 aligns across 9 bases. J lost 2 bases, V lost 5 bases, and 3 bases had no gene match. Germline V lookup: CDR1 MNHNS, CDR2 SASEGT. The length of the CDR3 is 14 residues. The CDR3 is CASSRDRAQETQYF. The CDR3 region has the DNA TGTGCCAGCAGTCGGGACAGGGCGCAAGAGACCCAGTACTTC.

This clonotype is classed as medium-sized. DNA of the CDR3: TGTGCCAGCAGCGCCATCATTGGACAGGGGGCGAACGAGCAGTACTTC. Amino acids: CASSAIIGQGANEQYF. The rearrangement links TRBV6-1 to TRBJ2-5; 11 bases line up with TRBD1. Gene TRBJ2-7 matches the end of the DNA better, so the J call may be wrong. CDR3 length equals 16 residues. CDR1 MNHNS and CDR2 SASEGT come from the germline V gene.

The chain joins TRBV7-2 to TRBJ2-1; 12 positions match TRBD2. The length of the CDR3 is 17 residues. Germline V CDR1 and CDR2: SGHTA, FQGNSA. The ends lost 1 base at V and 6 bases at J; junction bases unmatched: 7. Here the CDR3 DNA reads TGTGCCAGCAGCTTAGGGAACCTAGCGGGGGGGCCCAATGAGCAGTTCTTC. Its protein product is CASSLGNLAGGPNEQFF.

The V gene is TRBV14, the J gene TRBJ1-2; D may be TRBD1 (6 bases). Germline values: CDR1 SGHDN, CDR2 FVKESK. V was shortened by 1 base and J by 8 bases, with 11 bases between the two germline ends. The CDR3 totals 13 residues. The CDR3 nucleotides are TGTGCCAGCAGCCAAGGAGCACAGGGAGGCTACACCTTC. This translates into CASSQGAQGGYTF.

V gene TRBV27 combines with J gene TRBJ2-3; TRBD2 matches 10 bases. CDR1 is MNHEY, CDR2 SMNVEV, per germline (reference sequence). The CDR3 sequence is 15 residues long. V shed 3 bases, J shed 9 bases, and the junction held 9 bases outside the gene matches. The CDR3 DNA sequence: TGTGCCAGCAGTTTGTTAGCGGGAGGCGAAAACACGCAGTATTTT. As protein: CASSLLAGGENTQYF.

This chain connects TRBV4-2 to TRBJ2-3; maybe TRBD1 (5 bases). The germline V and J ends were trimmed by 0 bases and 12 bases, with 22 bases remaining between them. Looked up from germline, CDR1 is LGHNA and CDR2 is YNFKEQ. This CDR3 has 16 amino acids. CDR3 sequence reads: CASSQEGLTAKDIQYF. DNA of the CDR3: TGTGCCAGCAGCCAAGAGGGGCTGACCGCCAAAGATATTCAGTATTTT.

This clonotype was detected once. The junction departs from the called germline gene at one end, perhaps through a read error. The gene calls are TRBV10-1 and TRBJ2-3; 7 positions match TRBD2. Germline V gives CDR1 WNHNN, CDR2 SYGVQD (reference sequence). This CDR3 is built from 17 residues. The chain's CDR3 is CASSDGGGSRGTDTQYF. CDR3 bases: TGCGCCAGCAGTGATGGTGGCGGGAGCCGTGGCACAGATACCCAGTATTTT.

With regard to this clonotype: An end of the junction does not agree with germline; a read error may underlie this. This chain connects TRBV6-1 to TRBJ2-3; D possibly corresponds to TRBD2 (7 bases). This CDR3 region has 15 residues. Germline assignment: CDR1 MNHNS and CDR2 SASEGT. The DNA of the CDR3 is TGTGCCAGCAGTCGGGGGGCGGGAGTCAAAGATACTCAGTATTTT. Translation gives CASSRGAGVKDTQYF.

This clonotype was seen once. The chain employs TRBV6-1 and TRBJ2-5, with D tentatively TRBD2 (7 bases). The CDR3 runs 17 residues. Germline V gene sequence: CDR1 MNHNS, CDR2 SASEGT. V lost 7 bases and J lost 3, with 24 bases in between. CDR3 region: CASKRGGGGCAKETQYF. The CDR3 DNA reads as TGTGCCAGCAAGAGGGGGGGCGGGGGCTGTGCCAAAGAGACCCAGTACTTC.

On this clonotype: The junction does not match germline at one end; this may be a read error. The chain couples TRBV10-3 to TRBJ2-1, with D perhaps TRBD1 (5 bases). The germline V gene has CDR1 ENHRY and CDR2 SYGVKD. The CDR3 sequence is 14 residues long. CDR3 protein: CAISVMGQGDEQFF. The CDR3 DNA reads TGTGCCATTAGTGTTATGGGGCAAGGGGATGAGCAGTTCTTC.

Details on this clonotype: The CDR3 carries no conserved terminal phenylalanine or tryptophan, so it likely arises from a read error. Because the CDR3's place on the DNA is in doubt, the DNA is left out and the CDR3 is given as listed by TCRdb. CDR3 in amino acids: CAMVASLLPLAFAVEGATWRRLWP. The gene calls are TRBV24-1 and TRBJ2-5; the table's TRBD2 call for D was not verified on the DNA. The CDR3 is 24 residues long, ends included. Germline CDR1 and CDR2: KGHDR and SFDVKD.

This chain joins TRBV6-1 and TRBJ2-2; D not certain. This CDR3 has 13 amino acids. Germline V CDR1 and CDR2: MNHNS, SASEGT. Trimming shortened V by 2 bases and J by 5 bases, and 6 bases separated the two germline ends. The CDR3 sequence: CASSEQATGELFF. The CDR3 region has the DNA TGTGCCAGCAGTGAACAAGCGACCGGGGAGCTGTTTTTT.

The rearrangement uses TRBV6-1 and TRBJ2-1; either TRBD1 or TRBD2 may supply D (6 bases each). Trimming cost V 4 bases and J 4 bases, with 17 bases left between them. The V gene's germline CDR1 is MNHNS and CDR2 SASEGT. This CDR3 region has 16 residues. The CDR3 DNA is TGTGCCAGCAGTGTTGGTACGGCGGGACATTACAATGAGCAGTTCTTC. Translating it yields CASSVGTAGHYNEQFF.

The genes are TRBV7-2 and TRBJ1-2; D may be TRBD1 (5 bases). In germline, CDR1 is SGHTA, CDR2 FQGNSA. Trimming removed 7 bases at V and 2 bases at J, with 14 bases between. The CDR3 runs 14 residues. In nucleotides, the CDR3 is TGTGCCAGCACCGAAAGGCAGGGAAACTATGGCTACACCTTC. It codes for CASTERQGNYGYTF.

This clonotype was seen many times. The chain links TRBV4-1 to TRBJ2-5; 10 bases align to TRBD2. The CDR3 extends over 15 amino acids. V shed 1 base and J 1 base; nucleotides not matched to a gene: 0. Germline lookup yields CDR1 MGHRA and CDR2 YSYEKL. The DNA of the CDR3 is TGCGCCAGCAGCCAAGCTAGCGGGAGCCAAGAGACCCAGTACTTC. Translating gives CASSQASGSQETQYF.